These 22 T cell receptor beta chains share one sample of origin, sequenced in a study of T cell clonotyping in hematopoietic cell transplantation. Using immunoSEQ multiplex PCR, the repertoire was profiled, and TCRdb retains in-frame clones only, with some absent. Of about 10,000 clones listed, 60% to 85% are singletons. The sequencing used PBMCs, collected 30 days after allogeneic stem cell transplant. These receptors were obtained from a female patient in her 40s who had an allogeneic stem cell transplant from a related donor, so T cells may come from the graft donor. Some clones in this sample may be carry-over from other donors' samples.

The chain combines TRBV10-3 with TRBJ2-3; 10 nucleotides align to TRBD2. After removal of 2 bases from V and 5 bases from J, the junction contained 4 bases not matched to a gene. This CDR3 spans 15 amino acids. Germline loops: CDR1 ENHRY, CDR2 SYGVKD. CDR3 sequence: CAISESGRDGDTQYF. CDR3 in DNA: TGTGCCATCAGTGAGAGCGGGAGGGACGGAGATACGCAGTATTTT.

J is TRBJ2-7 and V is TRBV5-6, with D unresolved. V lost 3 bases, J lost 0 bases, and 13 bases lay in between. Looked up from germline, CDR1 is SGHDT and CDR2 is YYEEEE. The CDR3 covers 15 residues. The CDR3 coding sequence is TGTGCCAGCAGCTCCCCCGGACGTCGCTCCTACGAGCAGTACTTC. It codes for CASSSPGRRSYEQYF. The entire variable domain, with the rest obtained from reference TRBV5-6 and TRBJ2-7, is as follows: DAGVTQSPTHLIKTRGQQVTLRCSPKSGHDTVSWYQQALGQGPQFIFQYYEEEERQRGNFPDRFSGHQFPNYSSELNVNALLLGDSALYLCASSSPGRRSYEQYFGPGTRLTVT.

This clone was seen only once. The chain joins TRBV29-1 to TRBJ2-5, with TRBD1 identical over 8 bases. Germline CDR1 SQVTM, CDR2 ANQGSEA. The CDR3 has 14 residues. J was trimmed by 1 base and V by 6 bases; bases with no gene match: 7. The CDR3 bases are TGCAGCGTGACTACCGGGACAGGCCAAGAGACCCAGTACTTC. The encoded protein is CSVTTGTGQETQYF.

The rearrangement joins TRBV5-4 to TRBJ2-1; D is possibly TRBD2 (5 bases). The V end lost 1 base, the J end lost 7 bases, and 9 bases lay between the germline ends. Germline V gene lookup returns CDR1 SGHNT and CDR2 YYREEE (reference sequence). This CDR3 comprises 13 residues. The CDR3 region is CASSLHSGNEQFF. In nucleotides, the CDR3 is TGTGCCAGCAGCTTGCACTCGGGAAATGAGCAGTTCTTC.

The chain employs TRBV5-5 and TRBJ2-7; 8 bases fit TRBD1. This CDR3 has 14 residues. V was clipped by 4 bases and J by 2 bases; unmatched bases: 5. Germline V lookup: CDR1 SGHKS, CDR2 YYEKEE (reference sequence). CDR3 sequence: CASSRQGPAYEQYF. As DNA, the CDR3 is TGTGCCAGCAGCCGACAGGGGCCGGCCTACGAGCAGTACTTC.

The rearrangement joins TRBV6-1 to TRBJ1-5; 7 nucleotides match TRBD1. J was trimmed by 5 bases and V by 1 base; bases with no gene match: 5. This CDR3 comprises 15 residues. CDR1 is MNHNS, CDR2 SASEGT, per germline. CDR3 coding DNA: TGTGCCAGCAGTGAAGAGGGACAGCCATATCAGCCCCAGCATTTT. Protein: CASSEEGQPYQPQHF.

This clone has more than one count but fewer than ten. This chain connects TRBV11-2 to TRBJ1-4, with 9 bases identical to TRBD1. The germline V gene encodes CDR1 SGHAT and CDR2 FQNNGV. There are 14 residues in the CDR3. V trimming: 5 bases; J trimming: 8 bases; junction bases outside the gene matches: 6. The CDR3 bases are TGTGCCAGCAGCCACGGGACAGGGAACGAAAAACTGTTTTTT. This sequence encodes CASSHGTGNEKLFF.

The chain employs TRBV11-2 and TRBJ2-7, with D tentatively TRBD1 (5 bases). This CDR3 has 16 residues. Germline V gene data show CDR1 as SGHAT and CDR2 as FQNNGV. V gave up 1 base and J gave up 4 bases, with 17 bases separating them. The CDR3 spells CASSLAPKQVLYEQYF. The DNA for the CDR3 is TGTGCCAGCAGCTTAGCACCGAAACAGGTACTGTACGAGCAGTACTTC.

The chain recombines TRBV6-1 with TRBJ2-5, with D perhaps matching TRBD2 (6 bases). The CDR3 is 14 residues long. V lost 0 bases and J 5 bases, leaving 10 bases between the germline ends. CDR1 is MNHNS, CDR2 SASEGT, per germline. CDR3 loop: CASSEAGTVETQYF. The CDR3, as DNA: TGTGCCAGCAGTGAAGCAGGGACTGTGGAGACCCAGTACTTC.

CDR3 DNA: TGTGCCAGCAGCCAAGAAGAGACCCAGTACTTC. Translated: CASSQEETQYF. The chain carries TRBV14 and TRBJ2-5, with D uncertain. V lost 0 bases and J 4 bases, leaving 0 bases between the germline ends. The V gene's germline CDR1 is SGHDN and CDR2 FVKESK. CDR3 length equals 11 residues.

The chain carries TRBV15 and TRBJ1-5, with a weak D call TRBD1 (5 bases). Deletions cut 3 bases from V and 1 base from J, with 16 bases between. CDR3 length: 17 amino acids. The germline V gene has CDR1 LNHNV and CDR2 YYDKDF (reference sequence). CDR3 sequence: CATSRSRVIGSNQPQHF. The DNA of the CDR3 is TGTGCCACCAGCAGGTCCAGGGTAATTGGAAGCAATCAGCCCCAGCATTTT.

The chain links TRBV6-1 to TRBJ1-2; maybe TRBD1 (6 bases). Germline lookup yields CDR1 MNHNS and CDR2 SASEGT. Trimming removed 8 bases from V and 3 bases from J, with 19 bases in between. The CDR3 is made up of 15 amino acids. CDR3 protein: CASDDSGALYYGYTF. The DNA of the CDR3 is TGTGCCAGCGATGACTCGGGGGCCCTCTACTATGGCTACACCTTC.

This clone was detected only once. The chain joins TRBV2 to TRBJ1-2; D unclear. V was shortened by 3 bases and J by 4 bases, with 9 bases between the two germline ends. CDR1 SNHLY and CDR2 FYNNEI come from the germline V gene. The CDR3 covers 13 residues. In DNA, the CDR3 is TGTGCCAGCAGTGACGAGGGCCTCTATGGCTACACCTTC. Residues: CASSDEGLYGYTF.

The chain recombines TRBV5-8 with TRBJ1-5; 7 bases match TRBD1. Trimming took 0 bases from V and 3 from J; bases not matched to a gene: 3. Germline CDR1 SGHTS, CDR2 YDEGEE. The CDR3 has 15 residues. In DNA form, the CDR3 reads TGTGCCAGCAGCTTGGACAGGGGCATCAATCAGCCCCAGCATTTT. Its translation: CASSLDRGINQPQHF.

In the case of this clone: One junction end disagrees with the germline gene, perhaps due to a read error. The chain recombines TRBV6-5 with TRBJ2-7, with 7 bases aligning to TRBD1. This CDR3 region has 12 residues. Germline V gene data show CDR1 as MNHEY and CDR2 as SVGAGI. The CDR3 protein is CAVRDRDYYENF. The CDR3 nucleotides read TGTGCCGTCCGGGACAGAGACTACTACGAGAACTTC.

This clone has just a few counts. The rearrangement joins TRBV28 to TRBJ2-7, with D possibly matching TRBD2 (6 bases). Germline CDR1 and CDR2: MDHEN and SYDVKM. With 3 bases removed from V and 3 bases from J, the gap between germline ends came to 15 bases. This CDR3 spans 15 amino acids. The CDR3 reads CASSFFSGGVYEQYF. The CDR3 region has the DNA TGTGCCAGCAGTTTCTTCTCAGGAGGGGTCTACGAGCAGTACTTC.

This clone has just one count. The chain has TRBV11-2 and TRBJ2-7; D is undetermined. The CDR3 is 12 residues long. Germline CDR1 and CDR2: SGHAT and FQNNGV. With 0 bases removed from V and 3 bases from J, the gap between germline ends came to 3 bases. CDR3 amino acids: CASSLDRYEQYF. The CDR3 DNA is TGTGCCAGCAGCTTAGATCGCTACGAGCAGTACTTC.

The sample holds a few counts of this clone. The chain uses TRBV7-9 and TRBJ1-4, with D possibly matching TRBD1 (6 bases). Looked up from germline, CDR1 is SEHNR and CDR2 is FQNEAQ (reference sequence). V was shortened by 5 bases and J by 5 bases, with 9 bases between the two germline ends. The CDR3 is made up of 13 amino acids. The CDR3 DNA reads as TGTGCCAGCAGCCATACAGGGAATGAAAAACTGTTTTTT. Translation gives CASSHTGNEKLFF.

The gene calls are TRBV6-6 and TRBJ1-1, with D perhaps matching TRBD1 (6 bases). Germline V gives CDR1 MNHNY, CDR2 SVGAGI (reference sequence). Trimming took 7 bases from V and 5 from J, leaving 14 bases between them. The CDR3 is 13 amino acids. The CDR3 is CASTRAGVTEAFF. As DNA, the CDR3 is TGTGCCAGCACAAGGGCAGGGGTGACTGAAGCTTTCTTT.

This clone was recorded a few times. The chain combines TRBV6-5 with TRBJ2-3; 10 positions match TRBD1. CDR3 size: 14 residues. The V segment lost 6 bases and the J segment 4 bases; nucleotides outside the gene matches: 4. Germline V gene data show CDR1 as MNHEY and CDR2 as SVGAGI. In nucleotides, the CDR3 is TGTGCCAGCAGAAGAGGACAGGGGGCAGATACGCAGTATTTT. It is translated as CASRRGQGADTQYF.

This clone was seen just once. The V call is TRBV11-2, the J call TRBJ2-5, with 8 nucleotides matching TRBD1. Germline V gene data show CDR1 as SGHAT and CDR2 as FQNNGV. V was clipped by 1 base and J by 5 bases; unmatched bases: 12. The CDR3 runs to 17 residues. The CDR3 is CASSLVGRAGGGETQYF. The CDR3 coding sequence is TGTGCCAGCAGCTTAGTGGGGCGGGCAGGGGGCGGTGAGACCCAGTACTTC.

This sequence joins TRBV2 and TRBJ2-1; D is unresolved. The CDR3 consists of 11 residues. V lost 8 bases and J 4 bases, leaving 6 bases between the germline ends. CDR1 is SNHLY and CDR2 is FYNNEI in the germline V gene. The CDR3 spells CASVEYNEQFF. The CDR3 nucleotides read TGTGCCAGCGTCGAATACAATGAGCAGTTCTTC.